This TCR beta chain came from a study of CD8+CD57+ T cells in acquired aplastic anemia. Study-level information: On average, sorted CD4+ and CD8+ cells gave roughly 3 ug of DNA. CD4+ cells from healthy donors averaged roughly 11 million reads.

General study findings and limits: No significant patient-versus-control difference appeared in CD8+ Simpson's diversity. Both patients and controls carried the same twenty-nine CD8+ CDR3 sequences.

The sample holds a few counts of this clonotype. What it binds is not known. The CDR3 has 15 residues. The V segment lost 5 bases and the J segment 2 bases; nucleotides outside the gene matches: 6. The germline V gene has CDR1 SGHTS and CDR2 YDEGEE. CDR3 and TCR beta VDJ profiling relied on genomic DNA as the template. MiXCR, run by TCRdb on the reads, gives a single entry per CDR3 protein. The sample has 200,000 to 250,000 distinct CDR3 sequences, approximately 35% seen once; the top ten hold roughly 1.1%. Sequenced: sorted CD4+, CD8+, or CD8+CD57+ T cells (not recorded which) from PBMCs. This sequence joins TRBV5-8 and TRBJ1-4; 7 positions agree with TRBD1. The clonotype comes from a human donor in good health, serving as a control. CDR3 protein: CASRITGATNEKLFF. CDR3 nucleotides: TGTGCCAGCAGGATTACAGGGGCGACTAATGAAAAACTGTTTTTT.